This is a list of T cell receptor beta chains from one sample in a study of beta chain features in type 1 diabetes. Produced via immunoSEQ multiplex PCR; TCRdb's table is partial and in-frame only. The sample carries hundreds of thousands of clones, about 14% recorded once. Sequences were obtained from central memory CD4+ T cells from blood. The receptors shown here come from a man aged 25-45 years in good health. The CDR3 runs from the conserved cysteine through the conserved F or W. A D gene is named only where the DNA matches it firmly. The size of a clone is reported for some rows only, either as once, few or many, or as a class for expanded clones.

TRBJ1-5,few,.,TRBV7-8,CASSLGRGSHQPQHF,TGTGCCAGCAGCTTAGGTAGGGGCTCTCATCAGCCCCAGCATTTT
TRBJ1-2,.,.,TRBV5-4,CASSPTEANYGYTF,TGTGCCAGCAGCCCGACGGAGGCTAACTATGGCTACACCTTC
TRBJ1-1,once,.,TRBV19,CASSIPSSNTEAFF,TGTGCCAGTAGTATCCCGTCTTCGAACACTGAAGCTTTCTTT
TRBJ2-1,.,TRBD2,TRBV7-2,CASSLDLGGGSSYNEQFF,TGTGCCAGCAGCTTAGATTTGGGGGGAGGGAGCTCCTACAATGAGCAGTTCTTC
TRBJ1-2,few,.,TRBV6-6,CASSSTSNYGYTF,TGTGCCAGCAGCTCCACGTCGAACTATGGCTACACCTTC
TRBJ2-1,.,.,TRBV6-5,CASRVRGYPNEQFF,TGTGCCAGCAGGGTGCGGGGCTACCCCAATGAGCAGTTCTTC
TRBJ1-1,.,.,TRBV19,CASSIEGGFTEAFF,TGTGCCAGTAGTATCGAAGGCGGGTTCACTGAAGCTTTCTTT
TRBJ1-2,.,.,TRBV7-2,CASSSRVGSGYTF,TGTGCCAGCAGCTCTAGGGTCGGGTCTGGCTACACCTTC
TRBJ1-1,.,.,TRBV11-2,CASSLSHGEAFF,TGTGCCAGCAGCCTTTCACACGGAGAAGCTTTCTTT
TRBJ2-2,.,.,TRBV7-7,CASTERGNTGELFF,TGTGCCAGCACAGAGCGTGGGAACACCGGGGAGCTGTTTTTT
TRBJ1-2,.,.,TRBV28,CASSFDSVVF,TGTGCCAGCAGTTTTGATAGTGTCGTGTTC
TRBJ2-1,few,TRBD2,TRBV4-2,CASTQGAGGKDNEQFF,TGTGCCAGCACCCAAGGAGCGGGAGGTAAAGACAATGAGCAGTTCTTC
TRBJ1-3,.,.,TRBV5-1,CASRSDGSGNTIYF,TGCGCCAGCAGATCCGACGGATCTGGAAACACCATATATTTT
TRBJ1-4,.,TRBD1,TRBV7-2,CASSFRGPNEKLFF,TGTGCCAGCAGCTTTAGGGGGCCCAATGAAAAACTGTTTTTT
TRBJ1-5,.,.,TRBV19,CASTSGGLSNQPQHF,TGTGCCAGTACCTCCGGAGGACTTAGCAATCAGCCCCAGCATTTT
TRBJ2-3,few,TRBD2,TRBV2,CASSLGLAADTQYF,TGTGCCAGCAGCTTGGGACTAGCGGCAGATACGCAGTATTTT
TRBJ1-6,.,.,TRBV4-1,CASSLVNGGSPLHF,TGCGCCAGCAGCCTCGTAAATGGGGGTTCACCCCTCCACTTT
TRBJ1-2,.,.,TRBV5-6,CASSLDRGSYGYTF,TGTGCCAGCAGCTTGGACCGGGGTAGCTATGGCTACACCTTC
TRBJ2-1,.,TRBD2,TRBV4-2,CASSQGSGTDNEQFF,TGTGCCAGCAGCCAAGGTAGCGGGACTGACAATGAGCAGTTCTTC
TRBJ1-1,once,TRBD1,TRBV7-2,CASSLSGLGTGGTAFF,TGTGCCAGCAGCTTATCCGGCCTTGGGACAGGGGGCACGGCTTTCTTT
TRBJ1-2,.,.,TRBV4-3,CASSQDDSRSPYGYTF,TGCGCCAGCAGCCAAGATGACTCCCGGTCCCCCTATGGCTACACCTTC
TRBJ2-7,.,.,TRBV7-9,CASSLAGDLYEQYF,TGTGCCAGCAGCTTAGCCGGGGACCTCTACGAGCAGTACTTC
TRBJ1-3,.,.,TRBV5-6,CASSSLSGNTIYF,TGTGCCAGCAGCTCCCTCTCTGGAAACACCATATATTTT
TRBJ1-2,few,TRBD1,TRBV6-5,CASSTGQGNGYTF,TGTGCCAGCAGTACGGGACAGGGCAATGGCTACACCTTC
TRBJ2-3,many,.,TRBV7-2,CASSPTDTQYF,TGTGCCAGCAGCCCAACAGATACGCAGTATTTT
TRBJ1-5,.,.,TRBV19,CASSSGTPGQPQHF,TGTGCCAGTAGTAGCGGGACCCCGGGTCAGCCCCAGCATTTT
TRBJ2-1,.,TRBD2,TRBV5-5,CASSQTSSYEQFF,TGTGCCAGCAGCCAGACTAGCTCTTATGAGCAGTTCTTC
TRBJ1-5,few,.,TRBV14,CASSQDLTWVSKPQHF,TGTGCCAGCAGCCAAGATCTAACGTGGGTAAGCAAGCCCCAGCATTTT
TRBJ2-2,few,TRBD1,TRBV4-3,CASSRGSGQDTGELFF,TGCGCCAGCAGCCGGGGCTCGGGACAGGACACCGGGGAGCTGTTTTTT
TRBJ2-7,.,.,TRBV6-1,CASSERGQGGSYEQYF,TGTGCCAGCAGTGAAAGGGGGCAGGGAGGGTCCTACGAGCAGTACTTC
TRBJ2-3,few,.,TRBV5-6,CASSSPGQTADTQYF,TGTGCCAGCAGCTCCCCCGGGCAAACAGCAGATACGCAGTATTTT
TRBJ2-5,few,.,TRBV28,CASSLRLKTQYF,TGTGCCAGCAGTTTAAGACTAAAGACCCAGTACTTC
TRBJ2-3,.,.,TRBV6-1,CASSEALGRSDTQYF,TGTGCCAGCAGTGAAGCGCTCGGTAGATCAGATACGCAGTATTTT
TRBJ2-6,.,TRBD1,TRBV2,CASSEEGQPYSGANVLTF,TGTGCCAGCAGCGAAGAGGGACAGCCATACTCTGGGGCCAACGTCCTGACTTTC
TRBJ1-2,.,TRBD1,TRBV7-9,CASSLKRDRGYGYTF,TGTGCCAGCAGCTTGAAACGGGACAGGGGATATGGCTACACCTTC
TRBJ1-6,many,TRBD1,TRBV18,CASSLTGNNSPLHF,TGTGCCAGCTCCCTGACAGGGAATAATTCACCCCTCCACTTT
TRBJ1-1,many,.,TRBV7-2,CASSLMGGNTEAFF,TGTGCCAGCAGCTTGATGGGTGGGAACACTGAAGCTTTCTTT